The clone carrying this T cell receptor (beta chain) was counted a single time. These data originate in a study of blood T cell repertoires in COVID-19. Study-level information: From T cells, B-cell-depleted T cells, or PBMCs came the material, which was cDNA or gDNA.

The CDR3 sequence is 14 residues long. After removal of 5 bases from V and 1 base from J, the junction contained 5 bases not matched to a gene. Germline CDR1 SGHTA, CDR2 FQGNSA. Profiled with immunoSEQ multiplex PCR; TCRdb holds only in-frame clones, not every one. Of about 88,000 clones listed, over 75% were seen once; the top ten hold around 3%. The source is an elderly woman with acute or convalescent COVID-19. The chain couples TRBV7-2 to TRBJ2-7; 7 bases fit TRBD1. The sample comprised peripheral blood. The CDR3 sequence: CASSLDRRSYEQYF. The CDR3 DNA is TGTGCCAGCAGCCTGGACAGGCGATCCTACGAGCAGTACTTC.